Detailed here is one T cell receptor (beta chain). Its antigen is not known. CDR1 and CDR2 from the germline V gene are SGHNT and YYREEE (reference sequence). The CDR3 runs to 18 residues. V lost 4 bases to trimming and J lost 0 bases, with 22 bases between them. This specimen comes from a study of OX40 agonist ivuxolimab in advanced cancers. Whole-study results and caveats: Among the lowest peripheral clonal expansion occurred in 0.1-3.0 mg/kg partial responders.

Clones were read by immunoSEQ multiplex PCR, and TCRdb kept only the in-frame ones, dropping some. This table holds about 72,000 clones, about 85% found once. Here the sequenced sample was CD4+ or CD8+ T cells sorted from blood, taken in a trial of the OX40 agonist ivuxolimab. The receptor comes from an adult with an advanced solid tumor such as melanoma, head and neck, liver or kidney cancer. The gene calls are TRBV5-4 and TRBJ2-5; perhaps TRBD1 as D (6 bases). In nucleotides, the CDR3 is TGTGCCAGCAGCACGGAACTCACCGGGACACAGTACCAAGAGACCCAGTACTTC. It yields the protein CASSTELTGTQYQETQYF.